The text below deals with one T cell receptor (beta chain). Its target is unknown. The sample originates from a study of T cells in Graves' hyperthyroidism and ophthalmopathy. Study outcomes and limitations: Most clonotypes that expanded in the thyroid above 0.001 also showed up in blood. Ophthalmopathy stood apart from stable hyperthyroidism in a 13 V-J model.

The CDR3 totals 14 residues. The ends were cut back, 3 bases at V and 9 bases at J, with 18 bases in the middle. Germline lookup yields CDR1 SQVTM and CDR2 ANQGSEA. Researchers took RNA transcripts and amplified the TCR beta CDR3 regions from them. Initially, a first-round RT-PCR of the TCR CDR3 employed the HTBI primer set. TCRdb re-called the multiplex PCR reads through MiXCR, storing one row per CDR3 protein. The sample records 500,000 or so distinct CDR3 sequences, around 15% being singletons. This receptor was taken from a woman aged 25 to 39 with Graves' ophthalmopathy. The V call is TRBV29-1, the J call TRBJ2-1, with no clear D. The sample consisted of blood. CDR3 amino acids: CSVESVAPPSEQFF. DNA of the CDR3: TGCAGCGTTGAGTCGGTCGCCCCACCATCTGAGCAGTTCTTC.